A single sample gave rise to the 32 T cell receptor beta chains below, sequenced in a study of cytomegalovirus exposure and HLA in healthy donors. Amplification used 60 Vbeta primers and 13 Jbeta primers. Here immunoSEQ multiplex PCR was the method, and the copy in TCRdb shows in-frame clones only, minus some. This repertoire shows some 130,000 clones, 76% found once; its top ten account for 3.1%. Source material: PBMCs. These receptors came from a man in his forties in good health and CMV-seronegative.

The CDR3 nucleotides read TGTGCCTGGGTACCAGGGCCCGCCTATGGCTACACCTTC. This encodes CAWVPGPAYGYTF. The chain recombines TRBV30 with TRBJ1-2, with D perhaps matching TRBD1 (5 bases). Trimming took off 5 bases at V and 4 bases at J, with 14 bases between the two ends. Germline CDR1 reads GTSNPN; CDR2 reads SVGIG (reference sequence). The CDR3 is made up of 13 amino acids.

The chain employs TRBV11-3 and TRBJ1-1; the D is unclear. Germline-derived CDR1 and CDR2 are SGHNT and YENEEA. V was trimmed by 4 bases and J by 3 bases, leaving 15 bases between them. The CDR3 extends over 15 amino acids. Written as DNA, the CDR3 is TGTGCCAGCAGCTCCGACCCCGGGTGGGACACTGAAGCTTTCTTT. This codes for CASSSDPGWDTEAFF.

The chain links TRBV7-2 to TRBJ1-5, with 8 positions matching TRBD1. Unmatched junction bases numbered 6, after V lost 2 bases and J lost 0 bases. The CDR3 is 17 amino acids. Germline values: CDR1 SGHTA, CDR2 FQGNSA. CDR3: CASSLSAGGYSNQPQHF. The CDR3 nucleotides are TGTGCCAGCAGCTTATCGGCAGGGGGCTATAGCAATCAGCCCCAGCATTTT.

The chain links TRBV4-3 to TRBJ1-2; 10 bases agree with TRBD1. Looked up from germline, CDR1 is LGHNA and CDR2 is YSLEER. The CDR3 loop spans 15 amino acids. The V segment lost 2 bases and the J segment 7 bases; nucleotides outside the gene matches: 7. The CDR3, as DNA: TGCGCCAGCAGCCAAACCGACAGGGGGCACTTTGGCTACACCTTC. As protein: CASSQTDRGHFGYTF.

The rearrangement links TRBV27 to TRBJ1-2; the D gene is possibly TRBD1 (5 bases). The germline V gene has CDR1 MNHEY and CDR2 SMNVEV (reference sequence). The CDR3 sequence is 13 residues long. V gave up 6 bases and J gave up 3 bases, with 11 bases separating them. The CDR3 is CASSSDRHYGYTF. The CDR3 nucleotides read TGTGCCAGCAGCTCTGACAGACACTATGGCTACACCTTC.

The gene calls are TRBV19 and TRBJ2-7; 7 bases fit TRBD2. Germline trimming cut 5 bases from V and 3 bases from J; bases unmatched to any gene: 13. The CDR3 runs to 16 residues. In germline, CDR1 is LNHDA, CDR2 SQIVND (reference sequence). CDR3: CASSSLSGGSGYEQYF. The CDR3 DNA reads TGTGCCAGTAGTTCCTTGAGTGGCGGGAGTGGCTACGAGCAGTACTTC. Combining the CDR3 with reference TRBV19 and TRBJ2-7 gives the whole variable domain DGGITQSPKYLFRKEGQNVTLSCEQNLNHDAMYWYRQDPGQGLRLIYYSQIVNDFQKGDIAEGYSVSREKKESFPLTVTSAQKNPTAFYLCASSSLSGGSGYEQYFGPGTRLTVT.

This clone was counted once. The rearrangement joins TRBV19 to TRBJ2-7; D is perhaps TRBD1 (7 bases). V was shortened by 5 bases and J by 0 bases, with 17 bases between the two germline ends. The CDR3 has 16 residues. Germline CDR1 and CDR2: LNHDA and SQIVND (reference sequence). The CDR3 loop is CASSPRQGLYSYEQYF. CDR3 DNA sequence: TGTGCCAGTAGTCCGAGACAGGGACTTTACTCCTACGAGCAGTACTTC.

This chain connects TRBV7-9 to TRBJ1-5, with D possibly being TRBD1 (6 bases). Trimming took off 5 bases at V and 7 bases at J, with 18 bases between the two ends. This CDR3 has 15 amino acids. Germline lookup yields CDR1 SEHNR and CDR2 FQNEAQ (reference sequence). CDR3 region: CASSPQGGGRQPQHF. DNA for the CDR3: TGTGCCAGCAGCCCCCAGGGCGGGGGGCGGCAGCCCCAGCATTTT.

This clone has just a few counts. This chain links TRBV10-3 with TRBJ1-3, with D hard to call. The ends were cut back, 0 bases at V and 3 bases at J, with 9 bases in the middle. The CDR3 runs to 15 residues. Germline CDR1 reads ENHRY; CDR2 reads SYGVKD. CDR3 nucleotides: TGTGCCATCAGTGAGTCGAAGAGATTTGGAAACACCATATATTTT. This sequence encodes CAISESKRFGNTIYF.

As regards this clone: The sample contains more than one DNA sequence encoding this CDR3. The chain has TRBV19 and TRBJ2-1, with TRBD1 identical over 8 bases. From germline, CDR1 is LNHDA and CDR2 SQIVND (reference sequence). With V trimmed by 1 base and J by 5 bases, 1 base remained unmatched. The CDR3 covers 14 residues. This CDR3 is CASSIGTGNNEQFF. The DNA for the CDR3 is TGTGCCAGTAGTATAGGGACAGGGAACAATGAGCAGTTCTTC.

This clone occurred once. CDR3: CASSQDPGLNTEAFF. In nucleotides, the CDR3 is TGCGCCAGCAGCCAAGATCCGGGGTTGAACACTGAAGCTTTCTTT. The chain couples TRBV4-3 to TRBJ1-1; no definite D call. V was trimmed by 0 bases and J by 0 bases, leaving 8 bases between them. The CDR3 spans 15 residues. Germline assignment: CDR1 LGHNA and CDR2 YSLEER.

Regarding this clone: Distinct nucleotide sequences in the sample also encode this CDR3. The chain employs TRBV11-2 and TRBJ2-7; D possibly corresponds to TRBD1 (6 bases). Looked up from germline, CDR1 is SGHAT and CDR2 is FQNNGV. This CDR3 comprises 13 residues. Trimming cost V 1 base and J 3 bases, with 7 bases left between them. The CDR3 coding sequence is TGTGCCAGCAGCTTAGGACAGGTCTACGAGCAGTACTTC. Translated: CASSLGQVYEQYF. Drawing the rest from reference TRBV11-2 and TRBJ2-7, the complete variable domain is EAGVAQSPRYKIIEKRQSVAFWCNPISGHATLYWYQQILGQGPKLLIQFQNNGVVDDSQLPKDRFSAERLKGVDSTLKIQPAKLEDSAVYLCASSLGQVYEQYFGPGTRLTVT.

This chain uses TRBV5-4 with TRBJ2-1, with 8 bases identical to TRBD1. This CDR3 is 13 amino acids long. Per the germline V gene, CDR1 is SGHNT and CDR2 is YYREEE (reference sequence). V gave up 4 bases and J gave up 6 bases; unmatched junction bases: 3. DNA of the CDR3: TGTGCCAGCAGCACCGGGACAGGCAATGAGCAGTTCTTC. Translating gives CASSTGTGNEQFF.

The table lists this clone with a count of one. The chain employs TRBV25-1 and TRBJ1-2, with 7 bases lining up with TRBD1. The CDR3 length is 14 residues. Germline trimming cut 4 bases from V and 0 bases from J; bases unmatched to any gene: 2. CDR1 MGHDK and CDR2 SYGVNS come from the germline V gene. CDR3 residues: CASSVQGANYGYTF. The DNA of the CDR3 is TGTGCCAGCAGTGTCCAGGGGGCTAACTATGGCTACACCTTC.

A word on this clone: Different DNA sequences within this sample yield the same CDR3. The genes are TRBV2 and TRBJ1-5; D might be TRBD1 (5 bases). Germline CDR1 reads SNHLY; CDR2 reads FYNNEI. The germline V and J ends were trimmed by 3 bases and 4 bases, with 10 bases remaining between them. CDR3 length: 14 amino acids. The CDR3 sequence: CASSDSDSNQPQHF. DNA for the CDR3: TGTGCCAGCAGTGATTCAGACAGTAATCAGCCCCAGCATTTT.

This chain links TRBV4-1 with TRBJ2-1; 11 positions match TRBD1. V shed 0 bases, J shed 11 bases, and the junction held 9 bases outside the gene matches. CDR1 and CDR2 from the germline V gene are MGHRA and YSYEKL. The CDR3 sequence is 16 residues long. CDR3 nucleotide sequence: TGCGCCAGCAGCCAAGATGGCAGGACAGGGGGCGCCCAGCAGTTCTTC. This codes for CASSQDGRTGGAQQFF.

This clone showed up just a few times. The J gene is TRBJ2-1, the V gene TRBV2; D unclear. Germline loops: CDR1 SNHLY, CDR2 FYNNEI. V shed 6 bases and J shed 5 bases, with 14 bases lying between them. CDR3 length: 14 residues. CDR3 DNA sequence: TGTGCCAGCAGGACACCGATAACCCACAATGAGCAGTTCTTC. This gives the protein CASRTPITHNEQFF.

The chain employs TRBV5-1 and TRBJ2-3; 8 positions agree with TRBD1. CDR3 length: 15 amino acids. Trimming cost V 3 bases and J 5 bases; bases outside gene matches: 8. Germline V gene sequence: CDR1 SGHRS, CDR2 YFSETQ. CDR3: CASSSGTGLGDTQYF. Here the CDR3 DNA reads TGCGCCAGCAGCTCTGGGACAGGTCTGGGAGATACGCAGTATTTT.

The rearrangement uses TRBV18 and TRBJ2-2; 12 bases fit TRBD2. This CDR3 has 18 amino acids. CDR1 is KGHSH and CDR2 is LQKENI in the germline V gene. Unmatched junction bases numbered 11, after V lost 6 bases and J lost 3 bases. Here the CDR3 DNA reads TGTGCCAGCTCGAAATTTACTGGACTAGCGGGACACACCGGGGAGCTGTTTTTT. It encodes CASSKFTGLAGHTGELFF.

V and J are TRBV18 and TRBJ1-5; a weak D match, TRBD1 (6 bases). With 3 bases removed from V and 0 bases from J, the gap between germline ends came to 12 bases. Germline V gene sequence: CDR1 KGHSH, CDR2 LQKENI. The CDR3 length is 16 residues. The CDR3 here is CASSPGGAYSNQPQHF. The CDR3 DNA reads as TGTGCCAGCTCACCGGGGGGGGCGTATAGCAATCAGCCCCAGCATTTT.

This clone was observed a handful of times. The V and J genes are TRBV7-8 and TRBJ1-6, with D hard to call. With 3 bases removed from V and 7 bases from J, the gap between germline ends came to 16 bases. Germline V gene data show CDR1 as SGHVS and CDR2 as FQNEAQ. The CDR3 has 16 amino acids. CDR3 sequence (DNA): TGTGCCAGCAGCTTGGGATGGGGAGGGATCAATTCACCCCTCCACTTT. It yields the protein CASSLGWGGINSPLHF.

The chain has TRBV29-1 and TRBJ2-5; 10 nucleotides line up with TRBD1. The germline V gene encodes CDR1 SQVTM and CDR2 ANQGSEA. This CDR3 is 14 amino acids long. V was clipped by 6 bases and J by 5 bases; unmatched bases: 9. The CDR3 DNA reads TGCAGCGTCGACGGGACAGGGGATATGGAGACCCAGTACTTC. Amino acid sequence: CSVDGTGDMETQYF.

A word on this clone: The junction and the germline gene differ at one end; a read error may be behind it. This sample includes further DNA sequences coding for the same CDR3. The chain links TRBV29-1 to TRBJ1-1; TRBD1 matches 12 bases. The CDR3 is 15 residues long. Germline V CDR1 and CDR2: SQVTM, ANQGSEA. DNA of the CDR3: TGCAGCGAAGTACCCCGGGACAGGGGGCGAACTGAAGCCTTCTTT. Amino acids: CSEVPRDRGRTEAFF. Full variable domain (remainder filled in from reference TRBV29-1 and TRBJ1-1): SAVISQKPSRDICQRGTSLTIQCQVDSQVTMMFWYRQQPGQSLTLIATANQGSEATYESGFVIDKFPISRPNLTFSTLTVSNMSPEDSSIYLCSEVPRDRGRTEAFFGQGTRLTVV.

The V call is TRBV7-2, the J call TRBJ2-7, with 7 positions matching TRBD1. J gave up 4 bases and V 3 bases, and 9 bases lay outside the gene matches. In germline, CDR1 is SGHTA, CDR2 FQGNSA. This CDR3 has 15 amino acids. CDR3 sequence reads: CASSFRQGGFYEQYF. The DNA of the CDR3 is TGTGCCAGCAGCTTCAGACAGGGCGGCTTTTACGAGCAGTACTTC.

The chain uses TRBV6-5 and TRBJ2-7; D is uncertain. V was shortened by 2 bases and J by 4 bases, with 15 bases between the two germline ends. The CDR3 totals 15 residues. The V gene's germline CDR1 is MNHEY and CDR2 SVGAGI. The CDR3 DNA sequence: TGTGCCAGCAGTTACGTTGGGCAGATTGGGTACGAGCAGTACTTC. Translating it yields CASSYVGQIGYEQYF.

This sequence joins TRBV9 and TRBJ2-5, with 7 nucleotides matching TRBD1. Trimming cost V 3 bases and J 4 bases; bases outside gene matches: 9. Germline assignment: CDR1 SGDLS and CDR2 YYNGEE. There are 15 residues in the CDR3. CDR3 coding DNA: TGTGCCAGCAGCGGACAGGGAGTACTTTCAGAGACCCAGTACTTC. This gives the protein CASSGQGVLSETQYF.

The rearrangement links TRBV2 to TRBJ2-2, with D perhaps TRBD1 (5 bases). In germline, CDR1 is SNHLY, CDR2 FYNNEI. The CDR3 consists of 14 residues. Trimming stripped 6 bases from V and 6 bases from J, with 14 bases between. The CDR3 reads CASRTAVSAGELFF. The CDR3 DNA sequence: TGTGCCAGCAGGACAGCAGTTTCTGCCGGGGAGCTGTTTTTT.

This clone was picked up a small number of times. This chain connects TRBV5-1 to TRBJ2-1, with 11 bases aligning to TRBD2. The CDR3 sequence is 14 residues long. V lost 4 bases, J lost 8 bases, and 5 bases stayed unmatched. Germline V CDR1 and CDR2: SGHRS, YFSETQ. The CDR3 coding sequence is TGCGCCAGCAGCGGAGGACTAGCGGGCGATGAGCAGTTCTTC. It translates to CASSGGLAGDEQFF.

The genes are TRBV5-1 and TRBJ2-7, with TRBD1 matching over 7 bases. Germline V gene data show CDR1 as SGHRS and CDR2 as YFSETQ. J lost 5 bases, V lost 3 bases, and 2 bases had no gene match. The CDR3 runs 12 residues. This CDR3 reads CASSWTGNEQYF. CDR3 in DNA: TGCGCCAGCAGCTGGACAGGTAACGAGCAGTACTTC.

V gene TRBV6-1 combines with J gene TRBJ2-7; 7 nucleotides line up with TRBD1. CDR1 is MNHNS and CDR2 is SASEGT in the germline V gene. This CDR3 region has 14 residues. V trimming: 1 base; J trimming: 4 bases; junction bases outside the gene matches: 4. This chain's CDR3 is CASSEVGTDYEQYF. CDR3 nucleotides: TGTGCCAGCAGTGAAGTCGGGACAGATTACGAGCAGTACTTC.

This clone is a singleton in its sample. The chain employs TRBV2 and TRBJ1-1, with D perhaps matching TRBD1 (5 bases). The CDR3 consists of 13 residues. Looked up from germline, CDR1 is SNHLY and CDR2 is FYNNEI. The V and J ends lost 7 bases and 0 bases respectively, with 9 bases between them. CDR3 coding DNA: TGTGCCAGCAACGGGGGATTGAACACTGAAGCTTTCTTT. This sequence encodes CASNGGLNTEAFF.

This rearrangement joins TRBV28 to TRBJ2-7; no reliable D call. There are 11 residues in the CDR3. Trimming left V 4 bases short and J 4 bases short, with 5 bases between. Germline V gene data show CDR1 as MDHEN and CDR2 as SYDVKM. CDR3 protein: CASSSLYEQYF. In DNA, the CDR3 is TGTGCCAGCAGTTCTTTATACGAGCAGTACTTC.